This T cell receptor (beta chain) was found in a study of cytomegalovirus exposure and HLA in healthy donors. Whole-study results and caveats: A later analysis linked a missense variant in DCLRE1C to the trimming of TCR beta V and J genes.

In regard to this clone: The antigen is undetermined.

Germline CDR1 reads SGHTA; CDR2 reads FQGTGA. V lost 3 bases, J lost 6 bases, and 4 bases stayed unmatched. The CDR3 spans 16 residues. 60 Vbeta and 13 Jbeta primers were used in PCR. Here immunoSEQ multiplex PCR was the method, and the copy in TCRdb shows in-frame clones only, minus some. The sample lists fewer than 140,000 clones; 70% to 80% were seen once. This sequence joins TRBV7-3 and TRBJ2-2; TRBD2 matches 13 bases. The sequenced sample consisted of PBMCs. This sequence was found in a man aged 60-69 years in good health and CMV-seronegative. The CDR3 nucleotides read TGTGCCAGCAGCTTCACTAGCGGGGGGGCACCCGGGGAGCTGTTTTTT. Translated: CASSFTSGGAPGELFF.